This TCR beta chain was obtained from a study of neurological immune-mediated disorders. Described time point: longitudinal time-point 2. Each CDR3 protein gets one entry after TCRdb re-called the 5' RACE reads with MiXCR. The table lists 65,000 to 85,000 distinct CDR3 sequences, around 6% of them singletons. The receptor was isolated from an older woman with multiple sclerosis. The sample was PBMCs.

CDR3 in DNA: TGCGCCAGCAGCTTATTTTCCGGGACAGGCTACAATGAGCAGTTCTTC. Encoded protein: CASSLFSGTGYNEQFF. This chain links TRBV5-1 with TRBJ2-1; TRBD1 aligns across 8 bases. CDR3 length equals 16 residues. The V and J ends lost 2 bases and 3 bases, in that order; junction bases with no gene match: 7. Germline CDR1 SGHRS, CDR2 YFSETQ. The whole variable domain, filled in from reference TRBV5-1 and TRBJ2-1, reads KAGVTQTPRYLIKTRGQQVTLSCSPISGHRSVSWYQQTPGQGLQFLFEYFSETQRNKGNFPGRFSGRQFSNSRSEMNVSTLELGDSALYLCASSLFSGTGYNEQFFGPGTRLTVL.